This T cell receptor (beta chain) was documented in a study of T cell clonotyping in hematopoietic cell transplantation. The study's findings and limits: Cells were unsorted, so CD4 and CD8 contributions were not separated. At the given depth, recipient repertoires were over 95% de novo clonotypes.

To note about this clone: What it recognizes is unknown.

Clones were sequenced by immunoSEQ multiplex PCR, and TCRdb holds only the in-frame ones, with some missing. The data contain fewer than 8,000 clones, about 94% of them seen just once; the ten biggest clones take up less than 1.5%. The source is a male patient aged 60-69 years who had an allogeneic stem cell transplant from an unrelated donor, so T cells may come from the graft donor. Some clones in this sample may be carry-over from other donors' samples. The sample here was peripheral blood mononuclear cells, taken 30 days after allogeneic stem cell transplant.

CDR3 nucleotide sequence: TGTGCCAGCAGCTTTAGTCCACAGGGGCAAGGAGATACGCAGTATTTT. This sequence encodes CASSFSPQGQGDTQYF. The chain is built from TRBV7-2 and TRBJ2-3, with 7 positions matching TRBD1. The V gene end was trimmed by 3 bases and the J gene end by 5 bases; junction bases not matched to a gene: 11. Germline assignment: CDR1 SGHTA and CDR2 FQGNSA. The CDR3 has 16 amino acids. Filled out from reference TRBV7-2 and TRBJ2-3, the complete variable domain reads GAGVSQSPSNKVTEKGKDVELRCDPISGHTALYWYRQSLGQGLEFLIYFQGNSAPDKSGLPSDRFSAERTGGSVSTLTIQRTQQEDSAVYLCASSFSPQGQGDTQYFGPGTRLTVL.